These 14 T cell receptor beta chains originate from one sample sequenced in a study of cytomegalovirus exposure and HLA in healthy donors. This table comes from immunoSEQ multiplex PCR, and its TCRdb copy is limited to in-frame clones, with some not included. The data hold tens of thousands of clones, with 85% to 95% observed a single time. The material sequenced was PBMCs. These TCRs come from a woman younger than 35 in good health and CMV-seropositive.

The J gene is TRBJ2-5, the V gene TRBV6-5, with D maybe TRBD1 (5 bases). The germline CDR1 and CDR2 sequences are MNHEY and SVGAGI. There are 13 residues in the CDR3. Trimming shortened V by 2 bases and J by 4 bases, and 8 bases separated the two germline ends. CDR3 nucleotide sequence: TGTGCCAGCAGTTACAGACAGAGAGAGACCCAGTACTTC. Amino acids: CASSYRQRETQYF.

The CDR3 spells CSATAGSGYTF. The CDR3 region has the DNA TGCAGTGCTACAGCAGGTTCTGGCTACACCTTC. The gene calls are TRBV20-1 and TRBJ1-2, with D unresolved. Trimming pared 4 bases from V and 7 bases from J, leaving 10 bases between. Per the germline V gene, CDR1 is DFQATT and CDR2 is SNEGSKA (reference sequence). This CDR3 spans 11 amino acids.

The chain employs TRBV19 and TRBJ1-2; D possibly corresponds to TRBD1 (5 bases). The CDR3 loop spans 13 amino acids. The V end was cut by 4 bases, the J end by 6 bases, with 12 bases between. The germline V gene encodes CDR1 LNHDA and CDR2 SQIVND (reference sequence). The CDR3 loop reads CASSTTGGNGYTF. The DNA for the CDR3 is TGTGCCAGTAGTACCACTGGGGGGAATGGCTACACCTTC.

This chain uses TRBV18 with TRBJ2-5, with a weak D call TRBD1 (5 bases). Trimming took off 5 bases at V and 2 bases at J, with 12 bases between the two ends. Germline CDR1 reads KGHSH; CDR2 reads LQKENI. The CDR3 covers 14 residues. DNA of the CDR3: TGTGCCAGCTCATGGTTGACAGATCAAGAGACCCAGTACTTC. Translation: CASSWLTDQETQYF.

The rearrangement uses TRBV15 and TRBJ1-1, with TRBD1 matching over 8 bases. With V trimmed by 1 base and J by 4 bases, 5 bases remained unmatched. The CDR3 loop spans 15 amino acids. Germline V gene lookup returns CDR1 LNHNV and CDR2 YYDKDF (reference sequence). The CDR3 loop is CATSRAGTGVTEAFF. The CDR3 DNA follows: TGTGCCACCAGCAGAGCCGGGACAGGAGTCACTGAAGCTTTCTTT. The variable domain in full, completed from reference TRBV15 and TRBJ1-1, reads DAMVIQNPRYQVTQFGKPVTLSCSQTLNHNVMYWYQQKSSQAPKLLFHYYDKDFNNEADTPDNFQSRRPNTSFCFLDIRSPGLGDTAMYLCATSRAGTGVTEAFFGQGTRLTVV.

The chain's CDR3 is CASSPQGAGNTIYF. The CDR3 nucleotides are TGTGCCAGCAGTCCACAGGGTGCTGGAAACACCATATATTTT. The chain combines TRBV27 with TRBJ1-3; tentative D call: TRBD1 (6 bases). Between the trimmed V and J ends, which lost 5 bases and 2 bases, there was a span of 10 bases. Germline V lookup: CDR1 MNHEY, CDR2 SMNVEV (reference sequence). This CDR3 spans 14 amino acids.

The V and J genes are TRBV9 and TRBJ2-1; 9 nucleotides agree with TRBD2. V dropped 5 bases and J dropped 5; count of bases not matched to a gene: 5. The CDR3 runs to 14 residues. Germline-derived CDR1 and CDR2 are SGDLS and YYNGEE. The DNA for the CDR3 is TGTGCCAGCAGTTCTAGCGGGGTGAACAATGAGCAGTTCTTC. Encoded protein: CASSSSGVNNEQFF.

The chain combines TRBV6-5 with TRBJ1-1, with 9 nucleotides matching TRBD1. CDR3 length equals 13 residues. The germline gives CDR1 MNHEY, CDR2 SVGAGI. Trimming cost V 8 bases and J 11 bases; bases outside gene matches: 12. CDR3 bases: TGTGCCAGCTGCCCCCCGGACAGGGGACGGGCTTTCTTT. Encoded protein: CASCPPDRGRAFF.

The chain carries TRBV27 and TRBJ1-5; maybe TRBD1 (5 bases). The V end was cut by 2 bases, the J end by 0 bases, with 17 bases between. Germline V gives CDR1 MNHEY, CDR2 SMNVEV (reference sequence). CDR3 length: 18 residues. The CDR3 coding sequence is TGTGCCAGCAGTTTACTTGGGGGGGGACCTTATAGCAATCAGCCCCAGCATTTT. It encodes CASSLLGGGPYSNQPQHF.

V usage is TRBV10-2 and J usage is TRBJ2-5; TRBD2 agrees at 10 bases. Germline V gene sequence: CDR1 WSHSY, CDR2 SAAADI. The CDR3 has 16 residues. With 2 bases clipped from V and 0 bases from J, the junction kept 3 bases outside the gene matches. CDR3 loop: CASSERTSGDQETQYF. The CDR3, as DNA: TGCGCCAGCAGTGAGAGGACTAGCGGAGACCAAGAGACCCAGTACTTC.

The V and J genes are TRBV11-1 and TRBJ2-7; 7 bases are shared with TRBD1. V dropped 5 bases and J dropped 5; count of bases not matched to a gene: 9. The length of the CDR3 is 14 residues. Germline CDR1 and CDR2: SGHAT and FQDESV (reference sequence). The DNA of the CDR3 is TGTGCCAGCAGCCTAGACAGGGCCCCCCACGAGCAGTACTTC. The encoded protein is CASSLDRAPHEQYF.

J is TRBJ2-1 and V is TRBV6-6; 10 nucleotides align to TRBD2. With 1 base clipped from V and 5 bases from J, the junction kept 5 bases outside the gene matches. This CDR3 contains 16 residues. The germline V gene has CDR1 MNHNY and CDR2 SVGAGI (reference sequence). DNA for the CDR3: TGTGCCAGCAGTTACTTTCTAGCGGGAGTCGACAATGAGCAGTTCTTC. It codes for CASSYFLAGVDNEQFF.

CDR3 in amino acids: CASSSRGTGGNTIYF. CDR3 sequence (DNA): TGTGCCAGCAGTTCCCGAGGGACAGGGGGAAACACCATATATTTT. The chain combines TRBV7-2 with TRBJ1-3; the match to TRBD1 covers 9 bases. Germline V gene data show CDR1 as SGHTA and CDR2 as FQGNSA. Germline trimming cut 6 bases from V and 4 bases from J; bases unmatched to any gene: 7. The CDR3 totals 15 residues.

J is TRBJ2-7 and V is TRBV11-2; D not resolved. The CDR3 totals 14 residues. Trimming left V 3 bases short and J 3 bases short, with 12 bases between. From germline, CDR1 is SGHAT and CDR2 FQNNGV. For the CDR3, the DNA is TGTGCCAGCAGCTTGTCGGGTCCACGCTACGAGCAGTACTTC. Translated, it gives CASSLSGPRYEQYF.